This entry is about one T cell receptor (beta chain). The antigen remains undetermined. This specimen belongs to a study of T cell responses to AZD1222 COVID-19 vaccine. Germline CDR1 is ENHRY and CDR2 is SYGVKD. CDR3 length equals 12 residues. V gave up 3 bases and J gave up 11 bases, with 11 bases separating them. The repertoire was sequenced with immunoSEQ multiplex PCR; TCRdb's copy has only in-frame clones and lacks some. The sample holds 100,000 to 150,000 clones, around 90% seen once. Findings and caveats of the study: The reported proportion of spike-specific TCRs targeting unmutated variant regions was nearly half. Possibly, clonal diversity was underestimated; donors were largely white British and included more females. Scientists sampled the repertoires only once the peak T cell response had passed.

The clonotype comes from an adult in good health. This specimen consisted of peripheral blood, obtained on day 0 of AZD1222 vaccination. V gene TRBV10-3 combines with J gene TRBJ1-5, with unresolved D. CDR3 loop: CAISDEAQSQHF. CDR3 nucleotide sequence: TGTGCCATCAGTGACGAGGCCCAGTCCCAGCATTTT.